The source of this T cell receptor (beta chain) is a study of OX40 agonist ivuxolimab in advanced cancers. The study in broad terms: Ivuxolimab was a fully human IgG2 agonistic monoclonal antibody targeting the costimulatory receptor OX40 (CD134). Partial responses were achieved by three dose-escalation patients, of whom one had hepatocellular carcinoma and two had cutaneous melanoma. The purpose of peripheral TCRbeta sequencing was to test whether ivuxolimab changed TCR sequence diversity and led to clonal T-cell expansion. Patients were allowed to have had prior anti-PD-1, anti-PD-L1 or anti-CTLA-4 therapy, and approximately 40% of the dose-escalation patients had been treated with checkpoint inhibitors. Intravenous ivuxolimab was administered to patients every 2 weeks at six dose levels: 0.01, 0.1, 0.3, 1.5, 3 and 10 mg/kg. In the dose-escalation cohort, 70% to 85% of patients were male, and the mean age was around 60 years with a range of roughly 23 to 79. The paper reports the monotherapy dose-escalation portion (N = 52 patients) of the phase I ivuxolimab trial. Among the roughly 50 dose-escalation patients, some 19 had hepatocellular carcinoma, about 15 melanoma, 9 renal cell carcinoma and 9 head and neck cancer.

Patients with autoimmune disease history or receiving systemic immunosuppression were excluded from the trial. Peripheral blood for TCR sequencing was collected from all dose cohorts at baseline, on cycle 4 day 1, and on cycle 7 day 1. Samples came from an open-label, multicenter, first-in-human phase I dose-escalation trial of ivuxolimab. Adults with locally advanced or metastatic head and neck squamous cell, hepatocellular, melanoma or renal cell carcinoma were enrolled in the trial. Before TCR sequencing, CD4+ and CD8+ T cells were separately sorted from peripheral blood. Genomic DNA was extracted from sorted cells for sequencing of the TCRbeta CDR3 region. The immunoSEQ Assay was used for sequencing of TCRbeta CDR3 regions. In its TCRdb copy, this immuneACCESS table keeps in-frame sequences only and misses some clones. Where compared with another copy, unresolved V genes explain less than half of these, and the others have no known cause. Recorded for this sample are 65,000 to 75,000 clones; 70% to 90% of them occurred a single time. The leading ten clones occupy around 2% of the sample.

Details on this clone: The specificity of this receptor is unknown. No clone much larger than this one lies a single base away; base qualities are absent.

Broader findings and caveats from the paper: On average, CD8+ T cells showed more expanded clones than CD4+ T cells after ivuxolimab. Low levels of normalized T-cell clonal expansion were also shown by some nonresponding patients. Clonal expansion of both CD4+ and CD8+ blood T cells was observed from baseline to week 6 at doses 0.1 to 3.0 mg/kg. The antigen specificity of the clonally expanded peripheral T cells was not determined. Partial responders in the 0.1-3.0 mg/kg groups had among the lowest normalized peripheral clonal expansion, especially among CD8+ T cells.

Trimming accounts for 3 bases at V and 4 bases at J, while the number of junction bases matched to no gene is 13. The CDR3 has 18 amino acids, counting the end cysteine and phenylalanine. Only the CDR3 region is kept as DNA, spanning 54 bases read in frame from base 1. Based on the germline V gene (reference sequence), the CDR1 and CDR2 sequences are LNHDA and SQIVND. This receptor was obtained from an adult with an advanced solid tumor such as melanoma, head and neck, liver or kidney cancer. This specimen was CD4+ or CD8+ T cells sorted from blood, taken in a trial of the OX40 agonist ivuxolimab. The chain joins TRBV19 to TRBJ2-3; 10 bases in between match TRBD2. The CDR3 in this case is CASSIREGAGGPPDTQYF. The nucleotides are TGTGCCAGTAGTATTCGGGAGGGAGCGGGGGGGCCTCCAGATACGCAGTATTTT.